The present T cell receptor (beta chain) was sequenced within a study of T-cell reconstitution after alpha-beta-depleted transplantation in children. Unique molecular identifiers were incorporated into the prepared TCRbeta library. TCRdb reprocessed the PCR reads with MiXCR, giving one entry per CDR3 protein. The sample lists about 100,000 distinct CDR3 sequences; 4.5% to 7.5% were seen once. At least ten counts were recorded for this clonotype. Its specificity is unknown. The germline V gene has CDR1 SGHRS and CDR2 YFSETQ. The CDR3 runs 13 residues. V lost 0 bases, J lost 6 bases, and 10 bases lay in between. Study results and limitations: One year post-transplant, T-cell counts and diversity were largely derived from T cells produced anew. For some patients, TCRbeta diversity was high at day 60 because of recipient T cells and thymic progenitors that survived. About two months after transplant, alpha-beta T cells reportedly came from several hundred expanded graft clones.

The chain recombines TRBV5-1 with TRBJ2-7; D is possibly TRBD1 or TRBD2 (6 bases each). The clonotype comes from a female patient younger than 10 who had a stem cell transplant for Fanconi anemia, so the T cells may come from the graft donor. The sample here was PBMCs, mostly from graft donor cells, taken 60 days after TCRalphabeta/CD19-depleted stem cell transplant. The CDR3 region is CASSLARGGEQYF. The CDR3 DNA sequence: TGCGCCAGCAGCTTGGCCAGGGGAGGCGAGCAGTACTTC.